The clone carrying this TCR beta chain has more than one count but fewer than ten. The target antigen is unknown. In making TCR cDNA, 5'RACE template switching added a universal primer site and UMIs to it. TCRdb reanalysed the 5' RACE reads using MiXCR and keeps one entry per CDR3 protein. Of 400,000 or so distinct CDR3 sequences in the sample, more than 9% were seen once. This record belongs to a study of T cells after yellow fever vaccination. Study-wide results and caveats: Reappearance after the booster was observed for most primary-vaccination clones (96% CD4, almost 90% CD8).

From germline, CDR1 is SGHRS and CDR2 YFSETQ. The V end was cut by 5 bases, the J end by 4 bases, with 15 bases between. CDR3 length equals 14 residues. This sequence joins TRBV5-1 and TRBJ1-1; maybe TRBD1 (5 bases). The sequencing used PBMCs, collected on the day of the first yellow fever vaccination. This clonotype originated in a man younger than 30 who received the YFV17D yellow fever vaccine. CDR3 nucleotides: TGCGCCAGCAGTCAGTCGGACATGGGCACTGAAGCTTTCTTT. Protein: CASSQSDMGTEAFF.